Ten or more counts support the clone carrying this TCR beta chain. Germline CDR1 and CDR2: MDHEN and SYDVKM. V was pared by 6 bases and J by 3 bases, with 9 bases between. This CDR3 contains 13 residues. TCR beta CDR3 region amplification was performed from RNA transcripts. Carried out on the TCR CDR3, a first-round RT-PCR used the HTBI primer set. TCRdb called the multiplex PCR reads again in MiXCR, with one record for every CDR3 protein. The sample has 200,000 to 250,000 distinct CDR3 sequences, roughly a sixth seen once; the top ten hold 50%. These data are taken from a study of T cells in Graves' hyperthyroidism and ophthalmopathy. Patients aged 18 to 65 had newly diagnosed hyperthyroidism that had lasted under 2 months. Exclusion of patients followed from uncontrolled infection, other autoimmune disease, pregnancy or lactation. PBMCs were obtained from approximately 9.2 ml fresh peripheral blood.

Sequenced input: blood. The sequence derives from a man between 45 and 60 years old with Graves' hyperthyroidism. V usage is TRBV28 and J usage is TRBJ1-5; tentatively, D is TRBD1 (6 bases). The CDR3 region is CASSGQLNQPQHF. DNA for the CDR3: TGTGCCAGCAGCGGACAGCTCAATCAGCCCCAGCATTTT.